This T cell receptor beta chain comes out of a study of identical twins. This clonotype occurred a few times. In TCRdb, the 5' RACE reads were re-called with MiXCR into one record per CDR3 protein. The table shows about 390,000 distinct CDR3 sequences, with around 9% occurring only once. The CDR3 contains 15 residues. The germline V gene encodes CDR1 SGDLS and CDR2 YYNGEE. Trimming pared 2 bases from V and 4 bases from J, leaving 13 bases between. The TCR was taken from a woman aged 45-65 years in good health. V and J are TRBV9 and TRBJ2-1; possibly TRBD2 for D (6 bases). Sample: naive T cells sorted from blood. In DNA form, the CDR3 reads TGTGCCAGCAGCGTCGGGACTCAATCTTACAATGAGCAGTTCTTC. This codes for CASSVGTQSYNEQFF.